The 11 T cell receptor beta chains listed next were all sequenced from one sample in a study of blood T cell repertoires in COVID-19 (dated by TCRdb to about 2020). The method behind the library was the immunoSEQ multiplex PCR assay. TCRdb re-hosts the immuneACCESS table, in-frame sequences only. Its copies lack some clones; in the studies checked, an unresolved V gene accounts for under half of them, and the cause for the rest is not known. This sample comprises approximately 210,000 clones, approximately 90% of them detected only once. Around 6.6% of the sample is held by the ten biggest clonotypes. The source material was peripheral blood. Source of these receptors: a woman aged 40 to 50 who had recovered from COVID-19.

In this sample, this clone turned up a few times. The gene calls are TRBV28 and TRBJ1-6, with TRBD1 matching over 7 bases. CDR3 length equals 16 residues. Germline CDR1 reads MDHEN; CDR2 reads SYDVKM. The trim removed 7 bases at V and 7 bases at J, leaving 13 bases unmatched. The chain's CDR3 is CASTLQGMGRNSPLHF. Written as DNA, the CDR3 is TGTGCCAGCACCTTACAGGGGATGGGAAGAAATTCACCCCTCCACTTT.

The gene calls are TRBV6-6 and TRBJ1-2; D unclear. Trimming shortened V by 0 bases and J by 2 bases, and 13 bases separated the two germline ends. CDR1 is MNHNY and CDR2 is SVGAGI in the germline V gene (reference sequence). The CDR3 length is 16 residues. The CDR3 spells CASSYSEEQSNYGYTF. In nucleotides, the CDR3 is TGTGCCAGCAGTTACTCGGAGGAACAGTCGAACTATGGCTACACCTTC.

The V call is TRBV4-2, the J call TRBJ2-7; TRBD2 is a possible D gene (6 bases). The length of the CDR3 is 13 residues. In germline, CDR1 is LGHNA, CDR2 YNFKEQ. Trimming stripped 8 bases from V and 7 bases from J, with 18 bases between. In DNA form, the CDR3 reads TGTGCCAGCGCAGGAGGGCCCCTTAGTGAGCAGTACTTC. Its translation is CASAGGPLSEQYF.

J is TRBJ1-5 and V is TRBV28; D perhaps matches TRBD1 (5 bases). The CDR3 runs 15 residues. V lost 5 bases, J lost 5 bases, and 16 bases lay in between. Germline CDR1 reads MDHEN; CDR2 reads SYDVKM. The CDR3 nucleotides are TGTGCCAGCAGTCCTCTCTCCTCAGGGTATCAGCCCCAGCATTTT. Translating gives CASSPLSSGYQPQHF.

This chain uses TRBV20-1 with TRBJ2-7, with 7 bases aligning to TRBD2. Germline V gene data show CDR1 as DFQATT and CDR2 as SNEGSKA (reference sequence). V gave up 3 bases and J gave up 3 bases; unmatched junction bases: 11. There are 15 residues in the CDR3. DNA of the CDR3: TGCAGTGCTAGTATCTCAGGCGGGGGAATCTACGAGCAGTACTTC. Translated, it gives CSASISGGGIYEQYF.

The chain carries TRBV9 and TRBJ2-1, with TRBD2 matching 9 bases. Per germline, CDR1 SGDLS and CDR2 YYNGEE. The V segment lost 0 bases and the J segment 0 bases; nucleotides outside the gene matches: 4. This CDR3 has 17 residues. The CDR3 sequence is CASSVGLAGPSYNEQFF. DNA for the CDR3: TGTGCCAGCAGCGTAGGCCTAGCGGGACCCTCCTACAATGAGCAGTTCTTC.

This sequence joins TRBV29-1 and TRBJ1-4; 7 nucleotides line up with TRBD1. In germline, CDR1 is SQVTM, CDR2 ANQGSEA. With 4 bases clipped from V and 6 bases from J, the junction kept 2 bases outside the gene matches. This CDR3 has 12 residues. The CDR3 DNA reads as TGCAGCGTTGGGGACAGTTATGAAAAACTGTTTTTT. It yields the protein CSVGDSYEKLFF. Full variable domain (rest looked up from reference TRBV29-1 and TRBJ1-4): SAVISQKPSRDICQRGTSLTIQCQVDSQVTMMFWYRQQPGQSLTLIATANQGSEATYESGFVIDKFPISRPNLTFSTLTVSNMSPEDSSIYLCSVGDSYEKLFFGSGTQLSVL.

V is TRBV6-1 and J is TRBJ2-7; no firm D call. CDR3 length: 14 amino acids. Trimming removed 3 bases from V and 3 bases from J, with 12 bases in between. CDR1 MNHNS and CDR2 SASEGT come from the germline V gene. CDR3 nucleotides: TGTGCCAGCAGTGAGGGTTGGCAGGTCTACGAGCAGTACTTC. It is translated as CASSEGWQVYEQYF.

In its sample, this clone was seen a few times. Different DNA sequences within this sample yield the same CDR3. The rearrangement uses TRBV5-1 and TRBJ2-5, with 12 nucleotides matching TRBD2. The CDR3 has 17 residues. Germline-derived CDR1 and CDR2 are SGHRS and YFSETQ. Unmatched junction bases numbered 4, after V lost 0 bases and J lost 1 base. The DNA for the CDR3 is TGCGCCAGCAGCTTGGCGCTAGCGGGAGGGCCCCAAGAGACCCAGTACTTC. Its protein is CASSLALAGGPQETQYF.

This clone has only one observation. The chain combines TRBV30 with TRBJ1-6; 8 nucleotides match TRBD1. Germline V lookup: CDR1 GTSNPN, CDR2 SVGIG (reference sequence). This CDR3 has 18 amino acids. The V segment lost 0 bases and the J segment 3 bases; nucleotides outside the gene matches: 10. The CDR3 region has the DNA TGTGCCTGGAGTGTTTCGCGAACAGGGGGATACTATAATTCACCCCTCCACTTT. Its translation: CAWSVSRTGGYYNSPLHF.

The rearrangement joins TRBV6-1 to TRBJ1-5, with D unresolved. This CDR3 has 16 amino acids. The germline V gene encodes CDR1 MNHNS and CDR2 SASEGT. V lost 1 base to trimming and J lost 0 bases, with 10 bases between them. In DNA form, the CDR3 reads TGTGCCAGCAGTGAAGGGTGGCAGTATAGCAATCAGCCCCAGCATTTT. Protein sequence: CASSEGWQYSNQPQHF.